This T cell receptor (beta chain) was captured by sequencing in a study of control samples from healthy donors and cancer patients (dated by TCRdb to the early 2020s). Libraries were constructed by the immunoSEQ multiplex PCR assay. Entries here come from immuneACCESS through TCRdb and include only in-frame sequences with V and J called. Some clones fail to appear in such tables; in the studies checked, an unresolved V gene covers under half of the shortfall, and the cause of the remainder is unknown. The sample table contains about 98,000 clones; only one count was recorded for almost 85% of them. Approximately 2% of the sample goes to the ten largest clones. Including the terminal cysteine and phenylalanine, the CDR3 comprises 14 residues. The sequence is cut down to CDR3 DNA, 42 bases in frame from base 1. Relative to germline, V is missing 5 bases and J is missing 7 bases, with 6 bases of the junction outside any gene match. From the germline V gene (reference sequence), CDR1 is LGHDT and CDR2 is YNNKEL.

About this clone itself: Its antigen is currently not known. Base-call qualities are not available, and no considerably larger clone is one nucleotide away.

The TCR originated in a man aged 55 to 70 in good health. The rearranged segments are TRBV3-1 (or the pseudogene TRBV3-2) and TRBJ2-1, and TRBD1 matches 9 of the central bases. Material for sequencing was blood. For the CDR3, the sequence is CASSGRTGANEQFF. DNA sequence: TGTGCCAGCAGCGGTCGGACAGGGGCGAATGAGCAGTTCTTC.